This T cell receptor beta chain comes out of a study of shared clonotypes between healthy human individuals. Overall study: Serving as donors were two women and three men, whose ages spanned 18 to 49.

Remarks on this clone: Its antigen is as yet unknown.

Study-wide points: Shared across a few donors were 4% to 6% of the naive CD4 clonotypes.

The CDR3 consists of 15 residues. Trimming cost V 5 bases and J 1 base, with 14 bases left between them. CDR1 is SGHTA, CDR2 FQGTGA, per germline. Across several immunoSEQ plates, the genomic DNA of each subset was split evenly. TCRdb keeps only in-frame clones here, not all; method: immunoSEQ multiplex PCR. The profile shows 550,000 to 800,000 clones, around 72% of them singletons. The genes are TRBV7-3 and TRBJ1-2; D is possibly TRBD1 (5 bases). This clonotype was obtained from a woman aged 25-40 years in good health. Sequencing was performed on memory CD4+ T cells sorted from blood. Regarding subset: CD45RA-negative fraction. The CDR3 DNA reads as TGTGCCAGCAGCCTCACCGCCGACAGTAACTATGGCTACACCTTC. Translation: CASSLTADSNYGYTF.